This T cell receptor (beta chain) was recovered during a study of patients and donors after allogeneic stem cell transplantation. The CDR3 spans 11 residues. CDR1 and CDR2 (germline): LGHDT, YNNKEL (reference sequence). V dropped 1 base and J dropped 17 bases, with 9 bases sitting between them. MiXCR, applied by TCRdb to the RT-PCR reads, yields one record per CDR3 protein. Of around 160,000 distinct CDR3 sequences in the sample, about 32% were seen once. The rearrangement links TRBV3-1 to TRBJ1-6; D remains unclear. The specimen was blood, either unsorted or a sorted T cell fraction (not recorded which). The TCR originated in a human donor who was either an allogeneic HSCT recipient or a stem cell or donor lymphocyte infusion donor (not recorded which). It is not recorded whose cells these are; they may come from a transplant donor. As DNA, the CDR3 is TGTGCCAGCAGCCAAGGGGTGTTTATCCACTTT. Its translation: CASSQGVFIHF. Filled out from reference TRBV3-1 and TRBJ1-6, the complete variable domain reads DTAVSQTPKYLVTQMGNDKSIKCEQNLGHDTMYWYKQDSKKFLKIMFSYNNKELIINETVPNRFSPKSPDKAHLNLHINSLELGDSAVYFCASSQGVFIHFGNGTRLTVT.